The 15 T cell receptor beta chains in this list originate from one sample, sequenced in a study of Ad26.COV2.S vaccination and SARS-CoV-2 variants. Treatment described: approximately 18 received Ad26.COV2.S at low or high dose, single or two shots; 5 received placebo; per-sample allocation not given. Samples were taken on day 63 after the first vaccine or placebo injection. Assay used: immunoSEQ multiplex PCR; TCRdb lists only in-frame clones, some missing. The sample holds 430,000 or so clones, 85% to 90% seen once. This specimen was peripheral blood, taken in a trial of Ad26.COV2.S vaccine versus placebo. The source is a person between 18 and 65 years old who received the Ad26.COV2.S COVID-19 vaccine or a placebo.

The CDR3 protein is CASSPTSGGHYEQYF. The CDR3 region has the DNA TGTGCCAGCAGTCCGACTAGCGGGGGGCACTACGAGCAGTACTTC. This sequence joins TRBV7-2 and TRBJ2-7; 13 bases line up with TRBD2. Germline trimming cut 6 bases from V and 3 bases from J; bases unmatched to any gene: 5. This CDR3 has 15 residues. Germline CDR1 SGHTA, CDR2 FQGNSA.

The gene calls are TRBV11-3 and TRBJ2-2; no reliable D call. V was shortened by 3 bases and J by 3 bases, with 11 bases between the two germline ends. Germline CDR1 SGHNT, CDR2 YENEEA. The CDR3 loop spans 15 amino acids. CDR3 in amino acids: CASSLKVPDTGELFF. Here the CDR3 DNA reads TGTGCCAGCAGCTTGAAGGTTCCGGACACCGGGGAGCTGTTTTTT.

The chain links TRBV6-4 to TRBJ2-2, with D possibly TRBD1 on 6 matching bases. CDR3 length equals 12 residues. Deletions cut 10 bases from V and 8 bases from J, with 14 bases between. Germline CDR1 MRHNA, CDR2 SNTAGT. The CDR3 bases are TGTGCCACCTCGGACAGACTAGGGGAGCTGTTTTTT. Protein sequence: CATSDRLGELFF.

V and J are TRBV12-5 and TRBJ1-2, with 7 bases matching TRBD1. V gave up 7 bases and J gave up 7 bases; unmatched junction bases: 12. The CDR3 contains 14 residues. Germline V gives CDR1 LGHNT, CDR2 FRNRAP. CDR3 coding DNA: TGTGCTAGTGCCCGGGGGGCAGGGGACAGTGGCTACACCTTC. Protein: CASARGAGDSGYTF.

The rearrangement uses TRBV5-4 and TRBJ2-1; 8 bases fit TRBD2. The CDR3 is made up of 17 amino acids. Germline V CDR1 and CDR2: SGHNT, YYREEE (reference sequence). The V and J ends lost 4 bases and 4 bases, in that order; junction bases with no gene match: 13. CDR3 sequence reads: CASSPTEGGRRYNEQFF. Written as DNA, the CDR3 is TGTGCCAGCAGCCCGACCGAGGGCGGGAGGAGGTACAATGAGCAGTTCTTC. The whole variable domain, filled in from reference TRBV5-4 and TRBJ2-1, reads ETGVTQSPTHLIKTRGQQVTLRCSSQSGHNTVSWYQQALGQGPQFIFQYYREEENGRGNFPPRFSGLQFPNYSSELNVNALELDDSALYLCASSPTEGGRRYNEQFFGPGTRLTVL.

This clone appeared once. The rearrangement links TRBV4-3 to TRBJ2-1, with 8 bases fitting TRBD1. The J segment lost 8 bases and the V segment lost 0 bases, leaving 18 bases of the junction unmatched. The germline CDR1 and CDR2 sequences are LGHNA and YSLEER. The CDR3 sequence is 19 residues long. CDR3 coding DNA: TGCGCCAGCAGCCAAGAAGGGCGTTGGCAGGGGGCGCTTTCGGATGAGCAGTTCTTC. It yields the protein CASSQEGRWQGALSDEQFF.

The chain links TRBV6-5 to TRBJ1-5; D is unresolved. In germline, CDR1 is MNHEY, CDR2 SVGAGI. CDR3 length equals 15 residues. The V gene lost 8 bases and the J gene lost 3 bases, with 17 bases spanning the gap. The chain's CDR3 is CASSFRRSNNQPQHF. DNA for the CDR3: TGTGCCAGCTCATTTAGGAGATCTAACAATCAGCCCCAGCATTTT.

The DNA of the CDR3 is TGTGCCAGCAGCCAAGGAGGCAGTAGCTATGAGCAGTTCTTC. It is translated as CASSQGGSSYEQFF. This rearrangement joins TRBV4-2 to TRBJ2-1; D ambiguous. V was shortened by 1 base and J by 8 bases, with 12 bases between the two germline ends. Germline lookup yields CDR1 LGHNA and CDR2 YNFKEQ. There are 14 residues in the CDR3.

There are a few counts of this clone. The V call is TRBV4-2, the J call TRBJ2-7, with D possibly TRBD2 on 6 matching bases. Looked up from germline, CDR1 is LGHNA and CDR2 is YNFKEQ. Trimming pared 1 base from V and 3 bases from J, leaving 16 bases between. The CDR3 covers 16 residues. The CDR3 DNA sequence: TGTGCCAGCAGCCAAGGGGACTTCTCGGCCTACTACGAGCAGTACTTC. Its translation: CASSQGDFSAYYEQYF.

V gene TRBV24-1 combines with J gene TRBJ2-5; 9 nucleotides agree with TRBD2. V shed 2 bases, J shed 1 base, and the junction held 4 bases outside the gene matches. Germline V gene data show CDR1 as KGHDR and CDR2 as SFDVKD. This CDR3 comprises 16 residues. The CDR3 coding sequence is TGTGCCACCAGTGATTCCCCAGCGGGGGGCCAAGAGACCCAGTACTTC. The encoded protein is CATSDSPAGGQETQYF.

V is TRBV7-9 and J is TRBJ2-1; the D gene is possibly TRBD2 (6 bases). With 8 bases removed from V and 0 bases from J, the gap between germline ends came to 23 bases. The germline V gene encodes CDR1 SEHNR and CDR2 FQNEAQ (reference sequence). The length of the CDR3 is 18 residues. The CDR3 nucleotides are TGTGCCAGCCCCCCAAGCCCTTTGGCGGGGAGCTCCTACAATGAGCAGTTCTTC. It codes for CASPPSPLAGSSYNEQFF.

The gene calls are TRBV27 and TRBJ1-5, with D possibly matching TRBD1 (5 bases). V lost 5 bases and J 7 bases, leaving 18 bases between the germline ends. The CDR3 contains 15 residues. The germline V gene encodes CDR1 MNHEY and CDR2 SMNVEV (reference sequence). CDR3 sequence (DNA): TGTGCCAGCAGTCCCCGTTTCGGGGGATGGCAGCCCCAGCATTTT. Protein product: CASSPRFGGWQPQHF.

The gene calls are TRBV3-1 (or the pseudogene TRBV3-2) and TRBJ2-7; TRBD2 might be the D (6 bases). This CDR3 contains 12 residues. V was cut by 1 base and J by 6 bases, with 7 bases left in between. Germline values: CDR1 LGHDT, CDR2 YNNKEL (reference sequence). CDR3 sequence: CASSQGGVEQYV. The CDR3 DNA follows: TGTGCCAGCAGCCAAGGGGGGGTCGAGCAGTACGTC.

V gene TRBV4-3 combines with J gene TRBJ1-5; D might be TRBD1 (5 bases). The CDR3 has 18 amino acids. CDR1 is LGHNA, CDR2 YSLEER, per germline. Trimming took 0 bases from V and 7 from J, leaving 22 bases between them. CDR3 nucleotide sequence: TGCGCCAGCAGCCAAGAGCCCCGTTCTGGGGCTGTTTGGCAGCCCCAGCATTTT. Its protein product is CASSQEPRSGAVWQPQHF.

The V call is TRBV24-1, the J call TRBJ2-6; D call uncertain. Germline CDR1 KGHDR, CDR2 SFDVKD. This CDR3 region has 14 residues. V was shortened by 8 bases and J by 0 bases, with 7 bases between the two germline ends. The CDR3 loop is CATTPSSGANVLTF. As DNA, the CDR3 is TGTGCCACCACCCCCTCCTCTGGGGCCAACGTCCTGACTTTC.